This T cell receptor beta chain was recorded in a study of T cells in Graves' hyperthyroidism and ophthalmopathy. RNA transcripts served as the template for amplifying TCR beta CDR3 regions. The TCR CDR3 first-round RT-PCR relied on the HTBI primer set. Each CDR3 protein gets one entry after TCRdb re-called the multiplex PCR reads with MiXCR. The repertoire has approximately 740,000 distinct CDR3 sequences, 11% to 15% of them found once; the top ten carry roughly 10%. In its sample, this clonotype was seen a few times. Germline values: CDR1 SGHAT, CDR2 FQNNGV. Germline trimming cut 1 base from V and 10 bases from J; bases unmatched to any gene: 8. CDR3 length equals 16 residues.

The sample was blood. This receptor was obtained from a woman in her late teens or twenties with Graves' hyperthyroidism. The chain has TRBV11-2 and TRBJ2-3; TRBD2 matches at 13 bases. The CDR3 DNA is TGTGCCAGCAGCTTAGGCGGACTAGCGGGGGTAAGGGCGCAGTATTTT. This encodes CASSLGGLAGVRAQYF.